The entry below describes one T cell receptor beta chain. Within the sample, other DNA sequences also encode this same CDR3. Assay: immunoSEQ multiplex PCR; the TCRdb copy retains only in-frame clones and omits some. Of some 350,000 clones in the sample, roughly 90% were seen once. Per the germline V gene, CDR1 is MNHEY and CDR2 is SVGAGI. CDR3 length: 15 amino acids. V lost 0 bases to trimming and J lost 1 base; unmatched junction nucleotides: 2. The record originates from a study of blood T cell repertoires in COVID-19. The sample comprised peripheral blood. This sequence joins TRBV6-5 and TRBJ1-1; 7 bases align to TRBD1. The sequence was collected from a woman in her sixties or seventies with COVID-19, enrolled during active disease. The CDR3 DNA reads TGTGCCAGCAGTTACTCGAACAGGGGGAACACTGAAGCTTTCTTT. Its protein product is CASSYSNRGNTEAFF.